The 21 T cell receptor beta chains given below trace back to one sample, sequenced in a study of blood T cell repertoires in COVID-19. Libraries were prepared by immunoSEQ multiplex PCR; TCRdb keeps only in-frame clonotypes and omits some of them. The sample has some 150,000 clones; approximately 80% are singletons. Material: peripheral blood. The source of these receptors is a man aged 55 to 70 with active or convalescent COVID-19.

The chain links TRBV6-5 to TRBJ1-1; D is perhaps TRBD1 (6 bases). This CDR3 is built from 13 residues. Trimming stripped 5 bases from V and 10 bases from J, with 17 bases between. CDR1 and CDR2 (germline): MNHEY, SVGAGI. The CDR3 protein is CASSPGTPSVAFF. CDR3 sequence (DNA): TGTGCCAGCAGTCCTGGGACACCCTCAGTAGCTTTCTTT.

The CDR3 DNA follows: TGCAGTGCTAGACAGAACACTGAAGCTTTCTTT. Its protein is CSARQNTEAFF. The rearrangement links TRBV20-1 to TRBJ1-1; D gene unclear. The CDR3 is made up of 11 amino acids. V dropped 2 bases and J dropped 1 base, with 2 bases sitting between them. CDR1 and CDR2 from the germline V gene are DFQATT and SNEGSKA (reference sequence).

This clone was seen only once. The gene calls are TRBV7-9 and TRBJ1-1; possibly TRBD1 for D (5 bases). The CDR3 spans 13 residues. Germline V gives CDR1 SEHNR, CDR2 FQNEAQ (reference sequence). Trimming removed 1 base at V and 7 bases at J, with 10 bases between. The CDR3, as DNA: TGTGCCAGCAGCTTAGGTGGGGGGAATGAAGCTTTCTTT. This encodes CASSLGGGNEAFF.

This clone was found a few times. The rearrangement uses TRBV24-1 and TRBJ2-3, with a tentative D call TRBD1 (6 bases). The CDR3 is 16 residues long. V lost 4 bases and J 4 bases, leaving 17 bases between the germline ends. In germline, CDR1 is KGHDR, CDR2 SFDVKD. CDR3 nucleotide sequence: TGTGCCACCAGTGAACCCACAGGGCCCGCGGCAGATACGCAGTATTTT. Translated: CATSEPTGPAADTQYF.

The chain employs TRBV5-1 and TRBJ1-2, with no clear D. CDR1 is SGHRS, CDR2 YFSETQ, per germline. Trimming pared 6 bases from V and 2 bases from J, leaving 14 bases between. CDR3 size: 14 residues. The CDR3 loop reads CASTPGTENYGYTF. The CDR3 DNA reads as TGCGCCAGCACCCCCGGCACGGAGAACTATGGCTACACCTTC.

The chain has TRBV7-9 and TRBJ2-2, with TRBD2 matching 11 bases. Germline CDR1 and CDR2: SEHNR and FQNEAQ (reference sequence). This CDR3 spans 18 amino acids. The ends lost 4 bases at V and 1 base at J; junction bases unmatched: 8. The CDR3 loop is CASSWPSSGRRNTGELFF. CDR3 DNA: TGTGCCAGCAGCTGGCCGTCTAGCGGGAGGAGGAACACCGGGGAGCTGTTTTTT.

This chain connects TRBV10-3 to TRBJ2-3, with D perhaps TRBD1 (6 bases). V was shortened by 11 bases and J by 10 bases, with 19 bases between the two germline ends. The CDR3 covers 12 residues. Per the germline V gene, CDR1 is ENHRY and CDR2 is SYGVKD. The CDR3 region has the DNA TGTGCCGTGTCGGAGCTGCCAGGGGCGCAGTATTTT. Translation gives CAVSELPGAQYF.

This sequence joins TRBV28 and TRBJ2-5, with TRBD2 identical over 8 bases. With 3 bases clipped from V and 5 bases from J, the junction kept 14 bases outside the gene matches. There are 17 residues in the CDR3. CDR1 is MDHEN and CDR2 is SYDVKM in the germline V gene. CDR3 amino acids: CASSFYGRGNLGETQYF. In nucleotides, the CDR3 is TGTGCCAGCAGTTTCTACGGGAGGGGGAATTTAGGGGAGACCCAGTACTTC.

This chain links TRBV7-2 with TRBJ2-1; D unclear. The CDR3 contains 13 residues. Germline loops: CDR1 SGHTA, CDR2 FQGNSA. Trimming stripped 8 bases from V and 0 bases from J, with 8 bases between. The CDR3 here is CASGEVSYNEQFF. In DNA, the CDR3 is TGTGCCAGCGGCGAGGTCTCCTACAATGAGCAGTTCTTC.

This chain joins TRBV14 and TRBJ2-7; TRBD1 aligns across 9 bases. Germline CDR1 SGHDN, CDR2 FVKESK. V lost 1 base, J lost 7 bases, and 11 bases stayed unmatched. The CDR3 has 16 residues. The CDR3 DNA sequence: TGTGCCAGCAGCCAAGTGGGGCCGGACAGGGGAGGTGAGCAGTACTTC. As protein: CASSQVGPDRGGEQYF.

CDR3: CASSPHYWPGGNQPQHF. In DNA, the CDR3 is TGTGCCAGCAGCCCCCATTATTGGCCGGGGGGCAATCAGCCCCAGCATTTT. The gene calls are TRBV21-1 and TRBJ1-5. TRBV21-1 is recorded as a pseudogene. The CDR3 spans 17 residues.

J is TRBJ2-5 and V is TRBV6-2 or TRBV6-3; 7 bases map to TRBD1. The CDR3 sequence is 15 residues long. The germline V gene has CDR1 MNHEY and CDR2 SVGEGT. The J segment lost 1 base and the V segment lost 1 base, leaving 3 bases of the junction unmatched. The CDR3: CASSYLQGPQETQYF. CDR3 nucleotide sequence: TGTGCCAGCAGTTACTTACAGGGGCCCCAAGAGACCCAGTACTTC.

The CDR3 nucleotides are TGTGCCAGCAGCTTAGTGGGGACTAGCGTGACCTACGAGCAGTACTTC. Translating it yields CASSLVGTSVTYEQYF. The chain couples TRBV7-2 to TRBJ2-7; 10 nucleotides line up with TRBD2. The CDR3 runs to 16 residues. Germline CDR1 SGHTA, CDR2 FQGNSA. The V gene end was trimmed by 1 base and the J gene end by 2 bases; junction bases not matched to a gene: 5.

The chain combines TRBV3-1 (or the pseudogene TRBV3-2) with TRBJ2-1, with 10 bases matching TRBD2. The V segment lost 4 bases and the J segment 3 bases; nucleotides outside the gene matches: 6. The CDR3 spans 16 residues. The germline gives CDR1 LGHDT, CDR2 YNNKEL (reference sequence). The chain's CDR3 is CASSLLPSGSYNEQFF. The CDR3 nucleotides read TGTGCCAGCAGCCTCCTACCTAGCGGGAGCTACAATGAGCAGTTCTTC.

This clone was detected once. The CDR3: CASSESIGGPSYNEQFF. In DNA form, the CDR3 reads TGTGCCAGCAGTGAATCGATCGGGGGTCCCTCCTACAATGAGCAGTTCTTC. This chain connects TRBV25-1 to TRBJ2-1; D might be TRBD2 (6 bases). In germline, CDR1 is MGHDK, CDR2 SYGVNS. The CDR3 is 17 amino acids. V was shortened by 1 base and J by 0 bases, with 13 bases between the two germline ends.

This clone appeared a single time. The chain employs TRBV19 and TRBJ2-2; 7 bases line up with TRBD1. The V segment lost 5 bases and the J segment 7 bases; nucleotides outside the gene matches: 10. CDR3 size: 15 residues. CDR1 is LNHDA, CDR2 SQIVND, per germline (reference sequence). For the CDR3, the DNA is TGTGCCAGTAGTGTACTGGGACAGCCCGGCGGGGAGCTGTTTTTT. Amino acids: CASSVLGQPGGELFF.

J is TRBJ2-2 and V is TRBV7-3; 8 nucleotides agree with TRBD2. Losses at the gene ends were 3 bases for V and 5 bases for J; bases not matched to a gene: 5. Germline CDR1 and CDR2: SGHTA and FQGTGA. The CDR3 length is 15 residues. The CDR3 region is CASSFLAGRTGELFF. The CDR3 DNA is TGTGCCAGCAGCTTCCTAGCGGGCAGAACCGGGGAGCTGTTTTTT.

The chain has TRBV6-5 and TRBJ1-2; the match to TRBD1 covers 7 bases. Germline CDR1 and CDR2: MNHEY and SVGAGI. J gave up 8 bases and V 0 bases, and 9 bases lay outside the gene matches. The CDR3 covers 15 residues. The CDR3 is CASSYSGRAGGGYTF. In DNA form, the CDR3 reads TGTGCCAGCAGTTACTCGGGTAGGGCAGGGGGAGGCTACACCTTC.

This clone was seen a single time. V is TRBV14 and J is TRBJ2-7; D perhaps matches TRBD1 (6 bases). The length of the CDR3 is 14 residues. V lost 4 bases to trimming and J lost 1 base, with 11 bases between them. Germline V lookup: CDR1 SGHDN, CDR2 FVKESK. The CDR3 loop reads CASSLNQGSYEQYF. CDR3 nucleotides: TGTGCCAGCAGCCTAAATCAGGGGTCCTACGAGCAGTACTTC.

The CDR3 protein is CASSQPTGREKEKLFF. The CDR3 DNA reads as TGCGCCAGCAGCCAGCCCACCGGTAGGGAGAAGGAAAAACTGTTTTTT. This chain joins TRBV4-1 and TRBJ1-4; D remains unclear. CDR1 and CDR2 (germline): MGHRA, YSYEKL. V was cut by 3 bases and J by 8 bases, with 19 bases left in between. The CDR3 covers 16 residues.

The chain couples TRBV9 to TRBJ2-2; D is uncertain. Per germline, CDR1 SGDLS and CDR2 YYNGEE. This CDR3 is 15 amino acids long. V lost 6 bases and J 4 bases, leaving 16 bases between the germline ends. CDR3: CASTPYSTLTGELFF. The CDR3 nucleotides read TGTGCCAGCACCCCCTATTCGACACTCACCGGGGAGCTGTTTTTT.